The 25 T cell receptor beta chains below were found in one sample sequenced in a study of cytomegalovirus exposure and HLA in healthy donors. The PCR contained 60 Vbeta and 13 Jbeta primers. Sequencing used immunoSEQ multiplex PCR; TCRdb keeps in-frame clones, though not all of them. The table records 110,000 or so clones, about 72% of them present only once. Specimen: PBMCs. The receptor source for this set is a man aged 45-60 years in good health and CMV-seropositive.

The chain uses TRBV11-2 and TRBJ1-1; perhaps TRBD1 as D (5 bases). The CDR3 runs 14 residues. Germline V gives CDR1 SGHAT, CDR2 FQNNGV. Trimming took 7 bases from V and 1 from J, leaving 13 bases between them. This CDR3 reads CASTLDDRNTEAFF. CDR3 sequence (DNA): TGTGCCAGCACCCTAGACGACAGGAACACTGAAGCTTTCTTT.

The chain couples TRBV6-5 to TRBJ1-1; no clear D. The germline V gene encodes CDR1 MNHEY and CDR2 SVGAGI. The CDR3 covers 13 residues. The V and J ends lost 3 bases and 1 base respectively, with 6 bases between them. In DNA, the CDR3 is TGTGCCAGCAGTTATAACGGGAACACTGAAGCTTTCTTT. Translated: CASSYNGNTEAFF.

This clone showed up just once. The chain links TRBV25-1 to TRBJ2-2; D is unresolved. Deletions cut 6 bases from V and 2 bases from J, with 10 bases between. The length of the CDR3 is 14 residues. Germline V CDR1 and CDR2: MGHDK, SYGVNS. CDR3 in amino acids: CASSYGLNTGELFF. In DNA form, the CDR3 reads TGTGCCAGCAGCTACGGGTTAAACACCGGGGAGCTGTTTTTT.

This clone turned up a few times. The chain uses TRBV6-6 and TRBJ1-1, with D maybe TRBD1 (5 bases). Per germline, CDR1 MNHNY and CDR2 SVGAGI (reference sequence). The CDR3 is made up of 14 amino acids. V was shortened by 6 bases and J by 6 bases, with 17 bases between the two germline ends. The DNA of the CDR3 is TGTGCCAGCAGCTTCGCGCAGGGAGGTGCTGAAGCTTTCTTT. Amino acids: CASSFAQGGAEAFF.

V and J are TRBV5-5 and TRBJ2-5; 7 bases agree with TRBD2. The end of the DNA aligns better with TRBJ2-7, so the J call may be wrong. This CDR3 comprises 12 residues. Germline CDR1 is SGHKS and CDR2 is YYEKEE (reference sequence). Here the CDR3 reads CASQTGGYEQYF. DNA of the CDR3: TGTGCCAGTCAGACGGGGGGCTACGAGCAGTACTTC.

The chain employs TRBV7-9 and TRBJ2-3, with 8 bases identical to TRBD2. The CDR3 sequence is 16 residues long. Germline V gene lookup returns CDR1 SEHNR and CDR2 FQNEAQ (reference sequence). Trimming removed 5 bases from V and 2 bases from J; junction bases left unmatched: 9. This chain's CDR3 is CASSTPAGAVTDTQYF. CDR3 sequence (DNA): TGTGCCAGCAGCACGCCAGCGGGAGCGGTCACAGATACGCAGTATTTT.

This clone has a handful of counts. The chain recombines TRBV6-5 with TRBJ1-2, with unresolved D. Trimming took off 0 bases at V and 6 bases at J, with 14 bases between the two ends. The germline CDR1 and CDR2 sequences are MNHEY and SVGAGI. This CDR3 has 15 amino acids. This chain's CDR3 is CASSYSESRMNGYTF. The CDR3 nucleotides read TGTGCCAGCAGTTACTCAGAGTCCAGGATGAATGGCTACACCTTC.

V gene TRBV11-3 combines with J gene TRBJ2-3; TRBD2 matches at 8 bases. V lost 5 bases to trimming and J lost 0 bases; unmatched junction nucleotides: 7. CDR3 length: 16 residues. CDR1 is SGHNT and CDR2 is YENEEA in the germline V gene. Written as DNA, the CDR3 is TGTGCCAGCAGCCCTATTAGCGGGGTTAGCACAGATACGCAGTATTTT. It is translated as CASSPISGVSTDTQYF.

This chain links TRBV7-9 with TRBJ2-7; 8 nucleotides align to TRBD1. Germline loops: CDR1 SEHNR, CDR2 FQNEAQ (reference sequence). The CDR3 spans 14 residues. V was pared by 3 bases and J by 0 bases, with 1 base of the junction left unmatched. The CDR3 sequence is CASSFDRGSYEQYF. DNA for the CDR3: TGTGCCAGCAGCTTTGACAGGGGCTCCTACGAGCAGTACTTC. Drawing the rest from reference TRBV7-9 and TRBJ2-7, the complete variable domain is DTGVSQNPRHKITKRGQNVTFRCDPISEHNRLYWYRQTLGQGPEFLTYFQNEAQLEKSRLLSDRFSAERPKGSFSTLEIQRTEQGDSAMYLCASSFDRGSYEQYFGPGTRLTVT.

Note on this clone: The junction and the germline gene differ at one end; a read error may be behind it. Distinct nucleotide sequences in the sample also encode this CDR3. The CDR3 protein is CASINLLVDYGYTF. As DNA, the CDR3 is TGTGCCAGCATAAATCTCTTAGTTGACTACGGCTACACCTTC. J is TRBJ1-2 and V is TRBV2, with D hard to call. Germline V lookup: CDR1 SNHLY, CDR2 FYNNEI. The CDR3 is made up of 14 amino acids. Filled out from reference TRBV2 and TRBJ1-2, the complete variable domain reads EPEVTQTPSHQVTQMGQEVILRCVPISNHLYFYWYRQILGQKVEFLVSFYNNEISEKSEIFDDQFSVERPDGSNFTLKIRSTKLEDSAMYFCASINLLVDYGYTFGSGTRLTVV.

The V gene is TRBV5-6, the J gene TRBJ2-1; D is undetermined. The CDR3 runs to 14 residues. Germline V lookup: CDR1 SGHDT, CDR2 YYEEEE. V was trimmed by 3 bases and J by 6 bases, leaving 13 bases between them. CDR3 bases: TGTGCCAGCAGCTCCCGAGATGTCGGCAATGAGCAGTTCTTC. It specifies CASSSRDVGNEQFF.

The chain joins TRBV11-2 to TRBJ2-3, with a weak D call TRBD2 (6 bases). CDR1 SGHAT and CDR2 FQNNGV come from the germline V gene. This CDR3 comprises 15 residues. V lost 2 bases to trimming and J lost 0 bases, with 9 bases between them. The CDR3 nucleotides are TGTGCCAGCAGCTTAATCGGGGGTAGCACAGATACGCAGTATTTT. This codes for CASSLIGGSTDTQYF.

CDR3 region: CASNSGTGATEAFF. In DNA form, the CDR3 reads TGTGCCAGTAACTCCGGGACAGGGGCTACTGAAGCTTTCTTT. The J gene is TRBJ1-1, the V gene TRBV19, with 10 bases aligning to TRBD1. Germline V gene lookup returns CDR1 LNHDA and CDR2 SQIVND (reference sequence). The CDR3 contains 14 residues. Unmatched junction bases numbered 7, after V lost 7 bases and J lost 5 bases.

This chain links TRBV19 with TRBJ2-5; no clear D gene. This CDR3 comprises 13 residues. The V end lost 1 base, the J end lost 3 bases, and 6 bases lay between the germline ends. Germline CDR1 is LNHDA and CDR2 is SQIVND (reference sequence). CDR3 DNA: TGTGCCAGTAGTATAGGTCGTGAAGAGACCCAGTACTTC. Protein product: CASSIGREETQYF.

CDR3 sequence (DNA): TGCAGTGCTTGGACAGTCACCGGCTACACCTTC. It translates to CSAWTVTGYTF. This chain joins TRBV20-1 and TRBJ1-2; possible D gene TRBD1, 6 bases. Germline V CDR1 and CDR2: DFQATT, SNEGSKA (reference sequence). The length of the CDR3 is 11 residues. Trimming left V 5 bases short and J 8 bases short, with 12 bases between.

This sequence joins TRBV5-1 and TRBJ1-2, with TRBD1 identical over 7 bases. CDR1 is SGHRS and CDR2 is YFSETQ in the germline V gene. The CDR3 contains 15 residues. Losses at the gene ends were 0 bases for V and 1 base for J; bases not matched to a gene: 3. The DNA of the CDR3 is TGCGCCAGCAGCTTGGCAGGGGGAATTAACTATGGCTACACCTTC. It encodes CASSLAGGINYGYTF.

The table lists this clone with a few counts. This sequence joins TRBV6-1 and TRBJ1-4, with D possibly being TRBD1 (6 bases). V lost 1 base to trimming and J lost 7 bases, with 7 bases between them. The germline CDR1 and CDR2 sequences are MNHNS and SASEGT. This CDR3 has 13 amino acids. CDR3 amino acids: CASSEGTVEKLFF. The CDR3 bases are TGTGCCAGCAGTGAAGGGACAGTTGAAAAACTGTTTTTT.

This chain uses TRBV18 with TRBJ1-5; D perhaps matches TRBD1 (5 bases). Germline V CDR1 and CDR2: KGHSH, LQKENI. The CDR3 contains 13 residues. Trimming removed 5 bases from V and 1 base from J, with 6 bases in between. CDR3 in amino acids: CASSWGSNQPQHF. The CDR3 DNA follows: TGTGCCAGCTCATGGGGCAGCAATCAGCCCCAGCATTTT.

The chain joins TRBV28 to TRBJ2-7; TRBD1 agrees at 10 bases. CDR1 and CDR2 (germline): MDHEN, SYDVKM. The ends lost 6 bases at V and 7 bases at J; junction bases unmatched: 15. There are 16 residues in the CDR3. CDR3 amino acids: CASSPWTGGFSIEQYF. The CDR3 DNA reads as TGTGCCAGCAGCCCCTGGACAGGGGGGTTCTCGATAGAGCAGTACTTC.

This clone was detected once. The chain recombines TRBV25-1 with TRBJ1-5, with TRBD1 matching 11 bases. The germline V gene has CDR1 MGHDK and CDR2 SYGVNS. After removal of 3 bases from V and 5 bases from J, the junction contained 6 bases not matched to a gene. The CDR3 contains 16 residues. In nucleotides, the CDR3 is TGTGCCAGCAGTGACGGGACAGGGGGGTGGGATCAGCCCCAGCATTTT. This encodes CASSDGTGGWDQPQHF. Looking up the rest from reference TRBV25-1 and TRBJ1-5 gives the full variable domain: EADIYQTPRYLVIGTGKKITLECSQTMGHDKMYWYQQDPGMELHLIHYSYGVNSTEKGDLSSESTVSRIRTEHFPLTLESARPSHTSQYLCASSDGTGGWDQPQHFGDGTRLSIL.

V gene TRBV7-9 combines with J gene TRBJ1-1; the match to TRBD1 covers 11 bases. The CDR3 consists of 14 residues. V shed 5 bases and J 3 bases; nucleotides not matched to a gene: 2. The germline CDR1 and CDR2 sequences are SEHNR and FQNEAQ (reference sequence). The CDR3 sequence is CASSMGQGDTEAFF. The CDR3 nucleotides read TGTGCCAGCAGCATGGGACAGGGGGACACTGAAGCTTTCTTT. The full variable domain, its missing parts supplied by reference TRBV7-9 and TRBJ1-1, is DTGVSQNPRHKITKRGQNVTFRCDPISEHNRLYWYRQTLGQGPEFLTYFQNEAQLEKSRLLSDRFSAERPKGSFSTLEIQRTEQGDSAMYLCASSMGQGDTEAFFGQGTRLTVV.

V is TRBV14 and J is TRBJ2-7; TRBD2 matches at 7 bases. CDR3 length: 16 amino acids. After removal of 2 bases from V and 1 base from J, the junction contained 8 bases not matched to a gene. Germline V gene data show CDR1 as SGHDN and CDR2 as FVKESK. The CDR3 coding sequence is TGTGCCAGCAGCCAAATGGCGGGGGTGCGATCCTACGAGCAGTACTTC. Protein product: CASSQMAGVRSYEQYF. Based on the CDR3 plus reference TRBV14 and TRBJ2-7, the full variable domain is EAGVTQFPSHSVIEKGQTVTLRCDPISGHDNLYWYRRVMGKEIKFLLHFVKESKQDESGMPNNRFLAERTGGTYSTLKVQPAELEDSGVYFCASSQMAGVRSYEQYFGPGTRLTVT.

The rearrangement links TRBV10-2 to TRBJ1-1; the D gene is possibly TRBD1 (6 bases). CDR1 is WSHSY, CDR2 SAAADI, per germline. Trimming took 3 bases from V and 6 from J, leaving 17 bases between them. This CDR3 has 15 amino acids. DNA for the CDR3: TGCGCCAGCAGTGATGAGGCGGGGGGCAGCGCTGAAGCTTTCTTT. Translation gives CASSDEAGGSAEAFF.

The V gene is TRBV4-1, the J gene TRBJ1-6; D is perhaps TRBD1 (5 bases). Per the germline V gene, CDR1 is MGHRA and CDR2 is YSYEKL. Trimming removed 4 bases from V and 5 bases from J, with 9 bases in between. This CDR3 is 14 amino acids long. DNA for the CDR3: TGCGCCAGCAGCCCGGGACTGGATAATTCACCCCTCCACTTT. Translating gives CASSPGLDNSPLHF.

The chain is built from TRBV10-2 and TRBJ1-3, with D hard to call. The CDR3 loop spans 16 amino acids. The germline V gene has CDR1 WSHSY and CDR2 SAAADI. V lost 0 bases and J 4 bases, leaving 13 bases between the germline ends. Written as DNA, the CDR3 is TGCGCCAGCAGTGAGTCGCTTGGAGGAGCAGGAAACACCATATATTTT. It yields the protein CASSESLGGAGNTIYF.